Following are 8 T cell receptor beta chains from one sample sequenced in a study of low-dose radiotherapy and immunotherapy resistance in tumors. First-strand cDNA used TRAV- and TRBV-specific primers, covering alpha and beta chains. Over roughly 19 PCR cycles, TCRs were amplified from a constant-region primer and V-primer adapter. TCRdb reprocessed the reads via MiXCR and lists one record per CDR3 protein. The table lists around 17,000 distinct CDR3 sequences, around three quarters of them singletons, with approximately 6% in the top ten. The receptors come from a human donor with advanced metastatic prostate, ovarian, gallbladder or colorectal cancer (not recorded which). This table probably holds off-target reads from a library built for another chain.

The chain links TRBV7-9 to TRBJ1-5; TRBD1 matches at 8 bases. Germline V lookup: CDR1 SEHNR, CDR2 FQNEAQ (reference sequence). V was pared by 4 bases and J by 7 bases, with 6 bases of the junction left unmatched. This CDR3 has 14 residues. The CDR3 is CASSSDRVGQPQHF. DNA of the CDR3: TGTGCCAGCAGCTCGGACAGGGTTGGCCAGCCCCAGCATTTT.

The chain recombines TRBV6-6 with TRBJ2-4, with D possibly being TRBD1 or TRBD2 (5 bases each). Trimming shortened V by 6 bases and J by 7 bases, and 16 bases separated the two germline ends. There are 14 residues in the CDR3. Germline CDR1 reads MNHNY; CDR2 reads SVGAGI (reference sequence). CDR3 nucleotides: TGTGCCAGCAGAGCAGGGACCGGCGGGAACATTCAGTACTTC. Protein product: CASRAGTGGNIQYF.

The rearrangement uses TRBV4-1 and TRBJ2-7; D possibly uses TRBD1 or TRBD2 (6 bases each). V gave up 1 base and J gave up 5 bases, with 15 bases separating them. Germline CDR1 and CDR2: MGHRA and YSYEKL. The CDR3 is 15 residues long. The CDR3 protein is CASSQVPGAAHEQYF. Here the CDR3 DNA reads TGCGCCAGCAGCCAAGTTCCGGGGGCTGCTCACGAGCAGTACTTC.

J is TRBJ2-1 and V is TRBV4-2; the match to TRBD2 covers 10 bases. The germline gives CDR1 LGHNA, CDR2 YNFKEQ. The junction had 7 bases not matched to a gene; V was cut back by 3 bases and J by 5 bases. The length of the CDR3 is 16 residues. The chain's CDR3 is CASSQDSGRTDNEQFF. In DNA, the CDR3 is TGTGCCAGCAGCCAGGATAGCGGGAGGACCGACAATGAGCAGTTCTTC.

This chain links TRBV29-1 with TRBJ2-1; possibly TRBD1 or TRBD2 for D (6 bases each). This CDR3 is 13 amino acids long. Between the trimmed V and J ends, which lost 6 bases and 6 bases, there was a span of 15 bases. Germline loops: CDR1 SQVTM, CDR2 ANQGSEA. CDR3 in amino acids: CSVARGGGNEQFF. Written as DNA, the CDR3 is TGCAGCGTCGCCCGCGGAGGGGGCAATGAGCAGTTCTTC.

This chain links TRBV30 with TRBJ2-7, with 8 positions matching TRBD1. Germline trimming cut 2 bases from V and 4 bases from J; bases unmatched to any gene: 13. CDR3 length: 16 amino acids. Germline V gene lookup returns CDR1 GTSNPN and CDR2 SVGIG (reference sequence). CDR3 coding DNA: TGTGCCTGGAGTAGACCAGGGGCAGGGGGCCGTTACGAGCAGTACTTC. Residues: CAWSRPGAGGRYEQYF.

The chain employs TRBV10-3 and TRBJ1-2; the match to TRBD1 covers 9 bases. The CDR3 is 14 amino acids. Germline CDR1 reads ENHRY; CDR2 reads SYGVKD. V shed 0 bases and J 6 bases; nucleotides not matched to a gene: 2. CDR3 residues: CAISESGTGNGYTF. The CDR3 DNA is TGTGCCATCAGTGAGTCGGGGACAGGGAATGGCTACACCTTC.

V usage is TRBV10-3 and J usage is TRBJ2-2, with TRBD1 matching 7 bases. Losses at the gene ends were 7 bases for V and 4 bases for J; bases not matched to a gene: 6. The V gene's germline CDR1 is ENHRY and CDR2 SYGVKD. The CDR3 is 14 residues long. This CDR3 is CAINPDRSTGELFF. CDR3 bases: TGTGCCATCAACCCGGACAGGTCCACCGGGGAGCTGTTTTTT.